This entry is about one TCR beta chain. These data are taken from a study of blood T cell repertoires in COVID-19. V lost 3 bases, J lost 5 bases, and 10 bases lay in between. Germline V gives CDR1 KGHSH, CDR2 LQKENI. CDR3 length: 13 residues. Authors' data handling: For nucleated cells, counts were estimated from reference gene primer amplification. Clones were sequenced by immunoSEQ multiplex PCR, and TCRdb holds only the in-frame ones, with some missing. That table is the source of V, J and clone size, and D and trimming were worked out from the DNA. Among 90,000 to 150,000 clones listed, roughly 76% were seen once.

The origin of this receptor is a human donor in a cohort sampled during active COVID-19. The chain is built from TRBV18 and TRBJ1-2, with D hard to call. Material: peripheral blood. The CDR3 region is CASSPQDRYGYTF. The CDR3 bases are TGTGCCAGCTCACCCCAGGATCGGTATGGCTACACCTTC.